The next 32 T cell receptor beta chains were all read from a single sample in a study of cytomegalovirus exposure and HLA in healthy donors. The primer mix had 60 Vbeta and 13 Jbeta primers. Measured with immunoSEQ multiplex PCR; TCRdb has only the in-frame clones, and not every one. This sample has 100,000 or so clones, with roughly 78% found just once. Sequencing was done on a sample of PBMCs. Receptors originate from a man aged 25-40 years in good health and CMV-seronegative.

Here the CDR3 DNA reads TGTGCCAGCAGCTTGAGGGGAGGGTTGATGAACGAGCAGTACTTC. This codes for CASSLRGGLMNEQYF. This rearrangement joins TRBV5-8 to TRBJ2-7, with 7 nucleotides matching TRBD2. CDR3 size: 15 residues. With 1 base clipped from V and 5 bases from J, the junction kept 9 bases outside the gene matches. CDR1 and CDR2 (germline): SGHTS, YDEGEE.

This chain connects TRBV7-9 to TRBJ1-1, with D hard to call. This CDR3 region has 14 residues. The V and J ends lost 5 bases and 0 bases respectively, with 10 bases between them. The V gene's germline CDR1 is SEHNR and CDR2 FQNEAQ (reference sequence). The CDR3 sequence: CASSPTPMNTEAFF. The CDR3 DNA reads TGTGCCAGCAGCCCGACACCGATGAACACTGAAGCTTTCTTT.

The chain couples TRBV28 to TRBJ2-5; D call uncertain. Per germline, CDR1 MDHEN and CDR2 SYDVKM. V lost 6 bases and J 5 bases, leaving 16 bases between the germline ends. This CDR3 region has 14 residues. The CDR3 reads CASSPDLKEETQYF. The DNA of the CDR3 is TGTGCCAGCAGCCCCGACCTCAAGGAGGAGACCCAGTACTTC.

This clone was seen once. This chain links TRBV30 with TRBJ2-2; 9 positions agree with TRBD1. Trimming at V came to 3 bases and at J to 4 bases, leaving 3 bases not matched to a gene. In germline, CDR1 is GTSNPN, CDR2 SVGIG (reference sequence). The CDR3 consists of 14 residues. CDR3 DNA: TGTGCCTGGAGCCGGACAGGGGCCACCGGGGAGCTGTTTTTT. It specifies CAWSRTGATGELFF. The full variable domain, rest sourced from reference TRBV30 and TRBJ2-2, is SQTIHQWPATLVQPVGSPLSLECTVEGTSNPNLYWYRQAAGRGLQLLFYSVGIGQISSEVPQNLSASRPQDRQFILSSKKLLLSDSGFYLCAWSRTGATGELFFGEGSRLTVL.

This clone turned up a few times. The chain links TRBV11-2 to TRBJ2-1; TRBD2 agrees at 12 bases. V lost 4 bases and J lost 8; bases outside the gene matches: 6. CDR1 and CDR2 (germline): SGHAT, FQNNGV. The CDR3 is made up of 15 amino acids. CDR3 amino acids: CASSWPGLAGYEQFF. DNA for the CDR3: TGTGCCAGCAGCTGGCCGGGACTAGCGGGTTATGAGCAGTTCTTC.

The rearrangement uses TRBV7-2 and TRBJ1-1, with 8 bases matching TRBD1. Germline-derived CDR1 and CDR2 are SGHTA and FQGNSA. The CDR3 spans 15 residues. Trimming cost V 5 bases and J 11 bases; bases outside gene matches: 16. DNA for the CDR3: TGTGCCAGCAGCAACCACGCCACCACAGGGGGTACGGCTTTCTTT. It codes for CASSNHATTGGTAFF.

The V call is TRBV30, the J call TRBJ2-2; perhaps TRBD1 as D (6 bases). The CDR3 is 18 residues long. Germline V gene lookup returns CDR1 GTSNPN and CDR2 SVGIG (reference sequence). V was pared by 5 bases and J by 2 bases, with 24 bases between. CDR3 DNA: TGTGCCTGGTCACGACAGGAGCCCTTAACAATTAACACCGGGGAGCTGTTTTTT. Protein product: CAWSRQEPLTINTGELFF.

The genes are TRBV5-4 and TRBJ2-7, with D unresolved. Trimming took 0 bases from V and 7 from J, leaving 14 bases between them. The CDR3 consists of 14 residues. The V gene's germline CDR1 is SGHNT and CDR2 YYREEE (reference sequence). The CDR3 DNA is TGTGCCAGCAGCTTGGGGGTGGAGAGGTCGGAGCAGTACTTC. It encodes CASSLGVERSEQYF.

This clone was seen just once. The CDR3 reads CAWSVSPRDRAHGEQYF. CDR3 sequence (DNA): TGTGCCTGGAGTGTATCCCCCCGGGACAGGGCCCACGGCGAGCAGTACTTC. V is TRBV30 and J is TRBJ2-7; TRBD1 matches 9 bases. The germline V gene has CDR1 GTSNPN and CDR2 SVGIG (reference sequence). V lost 0 bases to trimming and J lost 6 bases; unmatched junction nucleotides: 15. The CDR3 sequence is 17 residues long. Together with reference TRBV30 and TRBJ2-7, the CDR3 gives the full variable domain: SQTIHQWPATLVQPVGSPLSLECTVEGTSNPNLYWYRQAAGRGLQLLFYSVGIGQISSEVPQNLSASRPQDRQFILSSKKLLLSDSGFYLCAWSVSPRDRAHGEQYFGPGTRLTVT.

The chain is built from TRBV27 and TRBJ2-7; D uncertain. The germline V gene has CDR1 MNHEY and CDR2 SMNVEV (reference sequence). The CDR3 covers 11 residues. V was trimmed by 6 bases and J by 2 bases, leaving 5 bases between them. CDR3 region: CASRTTYEQYF. The CDR3 nucleotides are TGTGCCAGCAGGACAACCTACGAGCAGTACTTC.

The J gene is TRBJ1-1, the V gene TRBV11-2; D might be TRBD1 (5 bases). In germline, CDR1 is SGHAT, CDR2 FQNNGV. The CDR3 length is 13 residues. Trimming shortened V by 1 base and J by 8 bases, and 11 bases separated the two germline ends. CDR3 loop: CASSLVRGIEAFF. Written as DNA, the CDR3 is TGTGCCAGCAGCTTAGTCCGGGGGATCGAAGCTTTCTTT.

The chain is built from TRBV5-8 and TRBJ1-3; a possible D gene is TRBD1 (5 bases). The germline V gene has CDR1 SGHTS and CDR2 YDEGEE. Between the trimmed V and J ends, which lost 3 bases and 0 bases, there was a span of 13 bases. This CDR3 is 16 amino acids long. The CDR3 DNA reads as TGTGCCAGCAGCTCCCGGGACTGGAGCTCTGGAAACACCATATATTTT. Its protein product is CASSSRDWSSGNTIYF.

This clone occurred a few times. V usage is TRBV6-5 and J usage is TRBJ2-7; 7 bases are a match to TRBD1. Unmatched junction bases numbered 6, after V lost 5 bases and J lost 2 bases. The CDR3 spans 14 residues. The germline V gene has CDR1 MNHEY and CDR2 SVGAGI. The CDR3 coding sequence is TGTGCCAGCAGTCAACAGGGGACACCCTACGAGCAGTACTTC. Amino acid sequence: CASSQQGTPYEQYF.

V usage is TRBV7-8 and J usage is TRBJ1-5, with D perhaps matching TRBD1 (6 bases). V was trimmed by 1 base and J by 7 bases, leaving 14 bases between them. The CDR3 contains 15 residues. Germline-derived CDR1 and CDR2 are SGHVS and FQNEAQ. CDR3 loop: CASSLVIGGQQPQHF. In DNA form, the CDR3 reads TGTGCCAGCAGCTTAGTAATCGGGGGGCAACAGCCCCAGCATTTT.

This clone was observed a single time. The genes are TRBV9 and TRBJ2-2; TRBD2 might be the D (6 bases). From germline, CDR1 is SGDLS and CDR2 YYNGEE. CDR3 size: 14 residues. The V gene lost 0 bases and the J gene lost 7 bases, with 10 bases spanning the gap. The CDR3 DNA follows: TGTGCCAGCAGCGTAGCGTCCGGGAGCGGGGAGCTGTTTTTT. Translated, it gives CASSVASGSGELFF.

The chain joins TRBV5-6 to TRBJ2-3; possibly TRBD2 for D (6 bases). Germline lookup yields CDR1 SGHDT and CDR2 YYEEEE. Trimming took 0 bases from V and 0 from J, leaving 11 bases between them. This CDR3 spans 16 amino acids. CDR3 in DNA: TGTGCCAGCAGCTTGGAGGAGGGGACTAGCACAGATACGCAGTATTTT. Amino acids: CASSLEEGTSTDTQYF. Supplemented by reference TRBV5-6 and TRBJ2-3, the full variable domain reads DAGVTQSPTHLIKTRGQQVTLRCSPKSGHDTVSWYQQALGQGPQFIFQYYEEEERQRGNFPDRFSGHQFPNYSSELNVNALLLGDSALYLCASSLEEGTSTDTQYFGPGTRLTVL.

This rearrangement joins TRBV2 to TRBJ2-7; 7 bases agree with TRBD1. V shed 4 bases and J 0 bases; nucleotides not matched to a gene: 6. Germline loops: CDR1 SNHLY, CDR2 FYNNEI. The CDR3 length is 15 residues. CDR3 nucleotide sequence: TGTGCCAGCAGTGCCGACAGGGCTTTCTCCTACGAGCAGTACTTC. It codes for CASSADRAFSYEQYF.

J is TRBJ1-5 and V is TRBV7-9; 10 bases align to TRBD1. Trimming cost V 5 bases and J 6 bases; bases outside gene matches: 4. CDR1 is SEHNR and CDR2 is FQNEAQ in the germline V gene (reference sequence). There are 14 residues in the CDR3. The CDR3 DNA reads TGTGCCAGCAGCCCCGGGACAGGGGTTCAGCCCCAGCATTTT. This gives the protein CASSPGTGVQPQHF.

This chain links TRBV2 with TRBJ2-7; 12 nucleotides agree with TRBD2. V trimming: 3 bases; J trimming: 3 bases; junction bases outside the gene matches: 12. The germline gives CDR1 SNHLY, CDR2 FYNNEI. The CDR3 sequence is 18 residues long. The CDR3, as DNA: TGTGCCAGCAGTGATTACCCCCCTACGGGACTAGCGGGCTACGAGCAGTACTTC. This translates into CASSDYPPTGLAGYEQYF.

The chain joins TRBV7-9 to TRBJ2-5; D gene uncertain. This CDR3 is 14 amino acids long. Looked up from germline, CDR1 is SEHNR and CDR2 is FQNEAQ (reference sequence). Trimming shortened V by 5 bases and J by 2 bases, and 12 bases separated the two germline ends. As DNA, the CDR3 is TGTGCCAGCAGCATCCTAGGTGTTCAAGAGACCCAGTACTTC. Its translation is CASSILGVQETQYF.

This clone was recorded a few times. This chain connects TRBV7-2 to TRBJ1-1, with 8 bases lining up with TRBD1. With V trimmed by 5 bases and J by 1 base, 3 bases remained unmatched. In germline, CDR1 is SGHTA, CDR2 FQGNSA. This CDR3 contains 14 residues. CDR3 region: CASSSDRGNTEAFF. Here the CDR3 DNA reads TGTGCCAGCAGCAGCGACAGGGGGAACACTGAAGCTTTCTTT.

This chain connects TRBV18 to TRBJ1-5; D is ambiguous. CDR1 KGHSH and CDR2 LQKENI come from the germline V gene. V was pared by 2 bases and J by 6 bases, with 14 bases between. The CDR3 runs 15 residues. The CDR3 bases are TGTGCCAGCTCACCAGATCTCTCCCCCGGTCAGCCCCAGCATTTT. As protein: CASSPDLSPGQPQHF.

The chain couples TRBV7-2 to TRBJ2-7; D ambiguous. The CDR3 runs to 14 residues. CDR1 and CDR2 from the germline V gene are SGHTA and FQGNSA. Deletions cut 5 bases from V and 2 bases from J, with 13 bases between. The CDR3 DNA reads as TGTGCCAGCAGCCCCCGTAAAACTACCTACGAGCAGTACTTC. Translation gives CASSPRKTTYEQYF.

CDR3 nucleotides: TGTGCCATCAGTGAAGAGGACACGCCGTATGGCTACACCTTC. As protein: CAISEEDTPYGYTF. The chain couples TRBV10-3 to TRBJ1-2; TRBD1 is a possible D gene (5 bases). V lost 3 bases and J lost 5, with 13 bases in between. CDR3 length equals 14 residues. The germline gives CDR1 ENHRY, CDR2 SYGVKD.

This rearrangement joins TRBV19 to TRBJ2-7; the match to TRBD2 covers 10 bases. CDR1 LNHDA and CDR2 SQIVND come from the germline V gene (reference sequence). The junction had 12 bases not matched to a gene; V was cut back by 6 bases and J by 4 bases. The CDR3 runs to 16 residues. In DNA, the CDR3 is TGTGCCAGTAGCAAACTCGGGGGACTAGCGACTTACGAGCAGTACTTC. Residues: CASSKLGGLATYEQYF.

This clone was seen more than once but under ten times. The J gene is TRBJ2-3, the V gene TRBV5-4; 10 bases map to TRBD2. The CDR3 length is 15 residues. The V segment lost 2 bases and the J segment 6 bases; nucleotides outside the gene matches: 6. Per germline, CDR1 SGHNT and CDR2 YYREEE (reference sequence). For the CDR3, the DNA is TGTGCCAGCAGCTTAGCGGGAGGGCCTTCTGATACGCAGTATTTT. It is translated as CASSLAGGPSDTQYF. Supplemented by reference TRBV5-4 and TRBJ2-3, the full variable domain reads ETGVTQSPTHLIKTRGQQVTLRCSSQSGHNTVSWYQQALGQGPQFIFQYYREEENGRGNFPPRFSGLQFPNYSSELNVNALELDDSALYLCASSLAGGPSDTQYFGPGTRLTVL.

V is TRBV11-1 and J is TRBJ1-4; D is ambiguous. This CDR3 spans 15 amino acids. V was shortened by 5 bases and J by 3 bases, with 13 bases between the two germline ends. Germline CDR1 SGHAT, CDR2 FQDESV (reference sequence). CDR3 bases: TGTGCCAGCAGCCAAGCGTGGCGGCCTAATGAAAAACTGTTTTTT. Translated, it gives CASSQAWRPNEKLFF.

CDR3 region: CASSSGFPGVGNQPQHF. CDR3 in DNA: TGTGCCAGCAGCTCAGGGTTCCCTGGGGTTGGCAATCAGCCCCAGCATTTT. The genes are TRBV28 and TRBJ1-5, with D perhaps matching TRBD1 (5 bases). Trimming shortened V by 6 bases and J by 2 bases, and 20 bases separated the two germline ends. Germline V gene lookup returns CDR1 MDHEN and CDR2 SYDVKM. CDR3 length: 17 residues. The entire variable domain, with the rest obtained from reference TRBV28 and TRBJ1-5, is as follows: DVKVTQSSRYLVKRTGEKVFLECVQDMDHENMFWYRQDPGLGLRLIYFSYDVKMKEKGDIPEGYSVSREKKERFSLILESASTNQTSMYLCASSSGFPGVGNQPQHFGDGTRLSIL.

The table lists this clone with a count of one. The rearrangement links TRBV10-3 to TRBJ1-3, with D perhaps matching TRBD1 (5 bases). CDR1 is ENHRY, CDR2 SYGVKD, per germline. The CDR3 has 13 residues. V lost 10 bases and J lost 4, with 14 bases in between. CDR3 DNA: TGTGCCACCGTGAAAGGGGCCGGAAACACCATATATTTT. It specifies CATVKGAGNTIYF.

The V and J genes are TRBV30 and TRBJ1-6; no clear D. V lost 2 bases and J 0 bases, leaving 5 bases between the germline ends. From germline, CDR1 is GTSNPN and CDR2 SVGIG (reference sequence). This CDR3 has 14 amino acids. The CDR3 is CAWSRSSYNSPLHF. CDR3 sequence (DNA): TGTGCCTGGAGTCGTTCCTCCTATAATTCACCCCTCCACTTT.

About this clone: The junction differs from germline at one of its ends, possibly a read error. This chain joins TRBV2 and TRBJ2-1; 7 bases are shared with TRBD2. Germline CDR1 and CDR2: SNHLY and FYNNEI. This CDR3 contains 16 residues. CDR3 amino acids: CAGRRRGGSSYNEQFF. CDR3 in DNA: TGTGCCGGCAGGAGGAGGGGCGGGAGCTCCTACAATGAGCAGTTCTTC.

The chain combines TRBV7-3 with TRBJ1-1; D is unresolved. Germline assignment: CDR1 SGHTA and CDR2 FQGTGA. There are 15 residues in the CDR3. Deletions cut 1 base from V and 0 bases from J, with 9 bases between. In nucleotides, the CDR3 is TGTGCCAGCAGCTTAATGCGTACGTTGAACACTGAAGCTTTCTTT. Its protein is CASSLMRTLNTEAFF.